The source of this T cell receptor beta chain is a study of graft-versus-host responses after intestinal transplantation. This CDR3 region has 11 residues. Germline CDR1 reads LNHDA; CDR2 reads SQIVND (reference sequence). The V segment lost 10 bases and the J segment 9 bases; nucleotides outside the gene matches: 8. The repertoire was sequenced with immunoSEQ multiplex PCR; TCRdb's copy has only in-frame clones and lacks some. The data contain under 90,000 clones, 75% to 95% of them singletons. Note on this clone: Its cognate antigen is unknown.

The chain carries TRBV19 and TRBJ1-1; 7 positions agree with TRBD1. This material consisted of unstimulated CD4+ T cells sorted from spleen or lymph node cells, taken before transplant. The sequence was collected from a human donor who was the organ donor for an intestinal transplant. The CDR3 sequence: CATIRQGQAFF. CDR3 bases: TGTGCCACTATACGACAGGGTCAAGCTTTCTTT. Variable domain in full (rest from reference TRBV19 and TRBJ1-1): DGGITQSPKYLFRKEGQNVTLSCEQNLNHDAMYWYRQDPGQGLRLIYYSQIVNDFQKGDIAEGYSVSREKKESFPLTVTSAQKNPTAFYLCATIRQGQAFFGQGTRLTVV.